A single sample is the source of the 4 T cell receptor beta chains below, sequenced in a study of technical replicates of blood from four donors. Some clones are missing from TCRdb's copy, which holds only in-frame ones; the method was immunoSEQ multiplex PCR. The data hold tens of thousands of clones, with 95% observed a single time. The material sequenced was T cells isolated from PBMCs. These receptors were obtained from a human donor in good health.

The chain is built from TRBV6-1 and TRBJ2-1; 8 bases line up with TRBD2. The CDR3 runs to 17 residues. V lost 0 bases and J lost 5; bases outside the gene matches: 9. Germline lookup yields CDR1 MNHNS and CDR2 SASEGT. The CDR3 protein is CASSEAQRLATNNEQFF. The CDR3 coding sequence is TGTGCCAGCAGTGAAGCGCAGCGACTAGCGACAAACAATGAGCAGTTCTTC.

The chain combines TRBV27 with TRBJ2-3, with D tentatively TRBD2 (5 bases). The CDR3 length is 13 residues. V dropped 6 bases and J dropped 4 bases, with 11 bases sitting between them. Germline loops: CDR1 MNHEY, CDR2 SMNVEV (reference sequence). This CDR3 reads CASRTLGSDTQYF. Here the CDR3 DNA reads TGTGCCAGCAGAACACTAGGCTCAGATACGCAGTATTTT.

This chain connects TRBV12-5 to TRBJ2-1; D is undetermined. Germline CDR1 reads LGHNT; CDR2 reads FRNRAP. The CDR3 consists of 12 residues. The V and J ends lost 0 bases and 8 bases respectively, with 5 bases between them. The CDR3 reads CASGLVRDEQFF. CDR3 in DNA: TGTGCTAGTGGTTTGGTACGGGATGAGCAGTTCTTC.

The chain joins TRBV25-1 to TRBJ2-1; 8 bases line up with TRBD1. CDR1 and CDR2 (germline): MGHDK, SYGVNS. This CDR3 contains 15 residues. Trimming cost V 7 bases and J 6 bases; bases outside gene matches: 11. The CDR3 nucleotides are TGTGCCAGCACCTTCAGGGGGCTCGAATCCAATGAGCAGTTCTTC. It codes for CASTFRGLESNEQFF. The variable domain in full, with the rest retrieved from reference TRBV25-1 and TRBJ2-1, is EADIYQTPRYLVIGTGKKITLECSQTMGHDKMYWYQQDPGMELHLIHYSYGVNSTEKGDLSSESTVSRIRTEHFPLTLESARPSHTSQYLCASTFRGLESNEQFFGPGTRLTVL.